The rows below give T cell receptor beta chains drawn from one sample of a study of T cells after yellow fever vaccination. TCRdb analysed the 5' RACE reads with MiXCR anew, one entry per CDR3 protein. In the table there are over 250,000 distinct CDR3 sequences, about 5.2% of which are singletons. This specimen consisted of CD4+ T cells sorted from PBMCs, obtained on the day of the yellow fever booster vaccination. All receptors derive from a man aged 18 to 29 who received the YFV17D yellow fever vaccine. Each CDR3 is given with its conserved first and last residue. A D gene is named only where the DNA matches it firmly. Size is stated for part of the rows, as once, few or many counts, or as a class when the clone is expanded.

j_call v_call clone_size d_call cdr3_length cdr3_nt cdr3_aa
TRBJ1-6 TRBV5-6 NA NA 17 TGTGCCAGCAGCCTTCGCTCCCAGACCTCCTATAATTCACCCCTCCACTTT CASSLRSQTSYNSPLHF
TRBJ1-2 TRBV10-3 NA NA 13 TGTGCCATCAGTGAGGCACTCACCTATGGCTACACCTTC CAISEALTYGYTF
TRBJ2-2 TRBV18 NA NA 16 TGTGCCAGCTCACCGACGACCTTCAGTGGCACCGGGGAGCTGTTTTTT CASSPTTFSGTGELFF
TRBJ2-5 TRBV5-1 many TRBD1 16 TGCGCCAGCAGCCTAACCGGGACAGGACCACAAGAGACCCAGTACTTC CASSLTGTGPQETQYF
TRBJ2-4 TRBV9 many TRBD1 14 TGTGCCAGCAGCGTAGGACAGGGAAGTAACATTCAGTACTTC CASSVGQGSNIQYF
TRBJ1-1 TRBV3-1 few NA 12 TGTGCCAGCAGCCACACTGAGACTAGCGCTTTCTTT CASSHTETSAFF
TRBJ1-5 TRBV12-3/TRBV12-4 many NA 13 TGTGCCAGCAGTCCTCGGTGGAGACAGCCCCAGCATTTT CASSPRWRQPQHF
TRBJ1-1 TRBV7-9 NA TRBD1 15 TGTGCCACCAAAGAACCGGGACAGGGTCCCGGGGAAGCTTTCTTT CATKEPGQGPGEAFF
TRBJ2-1 TRBV12-3/TRBV12-4 few TRBD2 13 TGTGCCAGCAGTTTAGGACTAGCGGGGGTCAGTATCTTC CASSLGLAGVSIF
TRBJ2-3 TRBV5-1 many TRBD1 14 TGCGCCAGCAGCTTCGGGACAGGGACAGATACGCAGTATTTT CASSFGTGTDTQYF
TRBJ2-1 TRBV7-6 few NA 14 TGTGCCAGCAGCTTAGCGTCACTAGCCAATGAGCAGTTCTTC CASSLASLANEQFF
TRBJ2-7 TRBV7-9 many TRBD1 13 TGTGCCAGCAGCTACCCGGACAGGGTTGTGCAGTACTTC CASSYPDRVVQYF
TRBJ2-1 TRBV7-2 many NA 15 TGTGCCAGCAGTCCCCGGCCGATAGGGCTGCATGAGCAGTTCTTC CASSPRPIGLHEQFF
TRBJ1-1 TRBV20-1 many TRBD1 18 TGCAGTGCTAGAGACAGGAACGGGGACAGGACCCTCTACACTGAAGCTTTCTTT CSARDRNGDRTLYTEAFF
TRBJ2-5 TRBV5-1 many NA 15 TGCGCCAGCAGCTCGACAACCCTCGCAGCAGAGACCCAGTACTTC CASSSTTLAAETQYF
TRBJ2-3 TRBV5-1 few NA 14 TGCGCCAGCAGCTCGGGCGCTCGGGTGGATACGCAGTATTTT CASSSGARVDTQYF
TRBJ2-6 TRBV11-2 few NA 16 TGTGCCAGCAGCTTAGGTGGGGGCGCTACGGCCAACGTCCTGACTTTC CASSLGGGATANVLTF
TRBJ2-3 TRBV6-5 NA TRBD2 15 TGTGCCAGCAGTTACCAGCGGGGGGTCACAGATACGCAGTATTTT CASSYQRGVTDTQYF
TRBJ1-1 TRBV24-1 NA NA 15 TGTGCCACCAGTGCCCACGCGGACAGTAACACTGAAGCTTTCTTT CATSAHADSNTEAFF
TRBJ1-1 TRBV5-1 many NA 11 TGCGCCAGCATCGGGGACCGTGAAGCTTTCTTT CASIGDREAFF
TRBJ1-1 TRBV5-1 few NA 13 TGCGCCAGCAGCTCAGGACAGACACGGAGAGGTTTCTTT CASSSGQTRRGFF
TRBJ2-3 TRBV7-2 many NA 15 TGTGCCAGCAGCTCTTGGAGCGGAATCACAGATACGCAGTATTTT CASSSWSGITDTQYF
TRBJ1-1 TRBV7-3 few TRBD1 14 TGTGCCAGCAGCCAACAGGGGGCAGGTACTGAAGCTTTCTTT CASSQQGAGTEAFF
TRBJ1-2 TRBV4-2 many TRBD1 16 TGTGCCAGCAGCCAAGAACTAGGGGGCCGATACTATGGCTACACCTTC CASSQELGGRYYGYTF
TRBJ2-4 TRBV7-2 few NA 16 TGTGCCAGCAGCGCCACAGGCGACCGAGCCAAAAACATTCAGTACTTC CASSATGDRAKNIQYF
TRBJ2-7 TRBV18 many NA 14 TGTGCCAGCTCCTCAGGACAGTCATTGTACGAGCAGTACTTC CASSSGQSLYEQYF
TRBJ2-5 TRBV7-2 many NA 13 TGTGCCAGCAGCTTAGCCAGGGAAGGGACCCAGTACTTC CASSLAREGTQYF
TRBJ2-2 TRBV6-5 many TRBD2 16 TGTGCCAGCAGTTACTCTACTAGCGGGGGCACCGGGGAGCTGTTTTTT CASSYSTSGGTGELFF
TRBJ1-6 TRBV7-8 few TRBD1 16 TGTGCCAGCAGGGGGGACAGGGAGTCCTATAATTCACCCCTCCACTTT CASRGDRESYNSPLHF
TRBJ2-5 TRBV2 NA NA 15 TGTGCCAGCGCAGCCGCGGCGGGACGGGGAGAGACCCAGTACTTC CASAAAAGRGETQYF
TRBJ2-5 TRBV5-1 NA NA 14 TGCGCCAGCAGCTTGTTCCCCAGCCAAGAGACCCAGTACTTC CASSLFPSQETQYF
TRBJ2-1 TRBV30 many NA 13 TGTGCCTGGAGTGGGATGGGCGGCAATGAGCAGTTCTTC CAWSGMGGNEQFF
TRBJ2-1 TRBV7-9 NA NA 15 TGTGCCAGCAGCTTAGGAAGGGGAGCCTACAATGAGCAGTTCTTC CASSLGRGAYNEQFF
TRBJ2-5 TRBV2 NA TRBD2 15 TGTGCCAGCACTTGGGGACTAGCGGATAAAAAGACCCAGTACTTC CASTWGLADKKTQYF
TRBJ2-7 TRBV5-1 many TRBD2 16 TGCGCCAGCAGCTCAACTAGCGGGGGAGTTTCCTACGAGCAGTACTTC CASSSTSGGVSYEQYF
TRBJ2-3 TRBV5-1 NA NA 16 TGCGCCAGCAGCTCCGGACGCCAGCCTTCACCTGATACGCAGTATTTT CASSSGRQPSPDTQYF
TRBJ1-6 TRBV29-1 many NA 13 TGCAGCGTTTTCGGGTCCTATAATTCACCCCTCCACTTT CSVFGSYNSPLHF
TRBJ2-2 TRBV19 NA NA 13 TGTGCCAGTAGAAAGGAGGGAACCGGGGAGCTGTTTTTT CASRKEGTGELFF
TRBJ1-5 TRBV20-1 few NA 14 TGCAGTGCTCCCGGGGGCTATAGCAATCAGCCCCAGCATTTT CSAPGGYSNQPQHF
TRBJ1-2 TRBV12-3/TRBV12-4 few NA 14 TGTGCCAGCAGCAAGTCGCCGGGACGGGTTGGCTACACCTTC CASSKSPGRVGYTF
TRBJ1-4 TRBV20-1 NA NA 11 TGCAGTGCCGGACCGGGGGAAAAACTGTTTTTT CSAGPGEKLFF
TRBJ2-3 TRBV15 many NA 15 TGTGCCACCAGCAGAGTTAGCGGTAACACAGATACGCAGTATTTT CATSRVSGNTDTQYF
TRBJ2-1 TRBV20-1 NA TRBD1 16 TGCAGTGCTAGGGGGACGGGACAGGTGGCCTACAATGAGCAGTTCTTC CSARGTGQVAYNEQFF
TRBJ2-2 TRBV7-2 few TRBD1 17 TGTGCCAGCAGCCCGGACAGGATACCTTTAGGGACCGGGGAGCTGTTTTTT CASSPDRIPLGTGELFF
TRBJ1-2 TRBV18 few NA 13 TGTGCCAGCTCACCGAACGGAATGGTTGGCTACACCTTC CASSPNGMVGYTF